This T cell receptor (beta chain) was found in a study of T cell repertoires in cytomegalovirus infection. Study information: Both recently identified HLA-C-restricted and well-studied HLA-B-restricted CMV epitopes were used in the study. Public TCR beta signatures marked donors with CMV infection and the matching HLA.

The ends were cut back, 4 bases at V and 4 bases at J, with 7 bases in the middle. Germline CDR1 MNHEY, CDR2 SVGAGI. This CDR3 has 12 amino acids. As concerns this clonotype: Its antigen is not known.

Study-wide results and limits: HLA-C-restricted CMV-specific TCR beta clonotypes prevailed in the ex vivo response. Frequencies of public TCR beta families were cumulated, and this identified carriers of CMV plus the relevant HLA.

Each CDR3 protein is one row after TCRdb ran MiXCR on the reads. The table lists 700,000 to 950,000 distinct CDR3 sequences, about 30% of them singletons. The specimen was cultured CD8+ T cells from PBMCs, collected from culture after CMV antigen stimulation. The chain carries TRBV6-5 and TRBJ2-5; the D is unclear. This sequence originates from a human donor in good health (CMV status not recorded). Some clones in this sample may be carry-over from other donors' samples. This chain's CDR3 is CASSSSLETQYF. The CDR3 coding sequence is TGTGCCAGCAGTTCCTCGTTAGAGACCCAGTACTTC.